Below are 32 T cell receptor beta chains sequenced from a single sample in a study of T cells in Graves' hyperthyroidism and ophthalmopathy. Regions amplified from RNA transcripts were the TCR beta CDR3 regions. The HTBI primer set drove a first-round RT-PCR of the TCR CDR3. TCRdb independently ran MiXCR on the multiplex PCR reads; one entry per CDR3 protein. Here the sample spans hundreds of thousands of distinct CDR3 sequences, around 15% being singletons. The specimen was blood. These receptor sequences come from a woman between 18 and 29 years old with Graves' hyperthyroidism.

This clonotype was detected many times. The chain employs TRBV20-1 and TRBJ1-5; tentatively, D is TRBD1 (6 bases). The CDR3 is 14 amino acids. Germline V CDR1 and CDR2: DFQATT, SNEGSKA (reference sequence). V lost 8 bases, J lost 2 bases, and 16 bases lay in between. The CDR3 loop is CSTAGPGGNQPQHF. The DNA for the CDR3 is TGCAGTACGGCGGGGCCAGGGGGCAATCAGCCCCAGCATTTT.

V and J are TRBV20-1 and TRBJ1-3; D gene ambiguous. This CDR3 is 14 amino acids long. CDR1 is DFQATT, CDR2 SNEGSKA, per germline (reference sequence). V dropped 0 bases and J dropped 0 bases, with 6 bases sitting between them. CDR3 region: CSARDADSGNTIYF. CDR3 in DNA: TGCAGTGCTAGAGATGCAGACTCTGGAAACACCATATATTTT.

This clonotype has just a few counts. This rearrangement joins TRBV5-1 to TRBJ1-2; no definite D call. The germline V gene encodes CDR1 SGHRS and CDR2 YFSETQ. The CDR3 has 14 amino acids. V shed 4 bases and J shed 5 bases, with 15 bases lying between them. CDR3 amino acids: CASSTRTETYGYTF. In DNA, the CDR3 is TGCGCCAGCAGCACCCGGACCGAAACTTATGGCTACACCTTC.

In its sample, this clonotype was seen many times. This sequence joins TRBV6-1 and TRBJ1-2; 8 bases fit TRBD1. Germline V gene lookup returns CDR1 MNHNS and CDR2 SASEGT. The CDR3 runs to 17 residues. V gave up 3 bases and J gave up 2 bases; unmatched junction bases: 11. The CDR3 region is CASSDGQGLRINYGYTF. CDR3 coding DNA: TGTGCCAGCAGTGACGGACAGGGCCTCCGTATCAACTATGGCTACACCTTC.

This clonotype showed up just a few times. The genes are TRBV10-3 and TRBJ2-1; 10 positions agree with TRBD2. The J segment lost 8 bases and the V segment lost 3 bases, leaving 13 bases of the junction unmatched. Germline V lookup: CDR1 ENHRY, CDR2 SYGVKD. This CDR3 has 17 residues. In DNA, the CDR3 is TGTGCCATCAGTGATGTTGCAGCGGGGGGGGGGACGGATGAGCAGTTCTTC. This codes for CAISDVAAGGGTDEQFF.

This clonotype was detected ten times or more. The rearrangement joins TRBV12-3 or TRBV12-4 to TRBJ2-5; D is undetermined. V shed 6 bases and J shed 3 bases, with 8 bases lying between them. This CDR3 is 12 amino acids long. CDR3 region: CASSSVKETQYF. The CDR3 DNA is TGTGCCAGCAGCTCCGTGAAAGAGACCCAGTACTTC.

This sequence joins TRBV19 and TRBJ2-7; D remains unclear. The germline V gene has CDR1 LNHDA and CDR2 SQIVND (reference sequence). V was shortened by 5 bases and J by 7 bases, with 24 bases between the two germline ends. The CDR3 sequence is 16 residues long. The CDR3 nucleotides read TGTGCCAGTAGTTCTCCCATCGGGCTTGGGGTTTATGAGCAGTACTTC. Protein product: CASSSPIGLGVYEQYF.

V usage is TRBV15 and J usage is TRBJ2-1; D is uncertain. The CDR3 has 15 amino acids. Trimming removed 1 base at V and 2 bases at J, with 9 bases between. Germline CDR1 is LNHNV and CDR2 is YYDKDF (reference sequence). CDR3 residues: CATSRGLDPYNEQFF. The DNA for the CDR3 is TGTGCCACCAGCAGAGGTCTCGACCCCTACAATGAGCAGTTCTTC.

This clonotype has ten or more counts. The chain uses TRBV7-2 and TRBJ2-7; TRBD2 agrees at 9 bases. Per germline, CDR1 SGHTA and CDR2 FQGNSA. The V segment lost 4 bases and the J segment 4 bases; nucleotides outside the gene matches: 5. CDR3 length: 14 residues. CDR3 sequence: CASSSSGVAYEQYF. CDR3 nucleotides: TGTGCCAGCAGCTCTAGCGGGGTTGCTTACGAGCAGTACTTC.

This clonotype has just a few counts. This rearrangement joins TRBV12-3 or TRBV12-4 to TRBJ1-4; D is undetermined. The CDR3 totals 12 residues. Trimming cost V 8 bases and J 8 bases, with 12 bases left between them. CDR3 amino acids: CASEDDDEKLFF. As DNA, the CDR3 is TGTGCCAGCGAGGACGATGACGAAAAACTGTTTTTT.

This clonotype was recorded at least ten times. The chain combines TRBV13 with TRBJ2-7; 7 nucleotides align to TRBD2. Germline V gene data show CDR1 as PRHDT and CDR2 as FYEKMQ (reference sequence). Losses at the gene ends were 2 bases for V and 4 bases for J; bases not matched to a gene: 5. CDR3 length: 14 residues. The CDR3 DNA is TGTGCCAGCAGCTTAAGCGGGATAAGATACGAGCAGTACTTC. It yields the protein CASSLSGIRYEQYF.

At least ten counts were recorded for this clonotype. The chain carries TRBV11-2 and TRBJ2-5; D may be TRBD2 (5 bases). Germline lookup yields CDR1 SGHAT and CDR2 FQNNGV. Between the trimmed V and J ends, which lost 2 bases and 7 bases, there was a span of 14 bases. CDR3 length equals 14 residues. The CDR3 here is CASSLQTYEGTQYF. The CDR3 nucleotides are TGTGCCAGCAGCTTACAGACTTACGAGGGGACCCAGTACTTC.

The genes are TRBV20-1 and TRBJ2-7; 12 bases fit TRBD2. The ends lost 5 bases at V and 6 bases at J; junction bases unmatched: 8. Germline V gene data show CDR1 as DFQATT and CDR2 as SNEGSKA (reference sequence). This CDR3 region has 14 residues. The CDR3 loop reads CSAQTSGSGSEQYF. CDR3 nucleotide sequence: TGCAGTGCTCAGACTAGCGGGAGTGGGTCCGAGCAGTACTTC.

The rearrangement uses TRBV7-2 and TRBJ2-7; 7 bases fit TRBD2. The CDR3 spans 17 residues. Germline assignment: CDR1 SGHTA and CDR2 FQGNSA. V was clipped by 5 bases and J by 2 bases; unmatched bases: 15. The CDR3 reads CASSVKEGLAATYEQYF. The CDR3 nucleotides are TGTGCCAGCAGCGTTAAGGAGGGGCTAGCGGCTACCTACGAGCAGTACTTC.

The rearrangement joins TRBV6-1 to TRBJ2-7; 8 positions match TRBD1. The CDR3 is made up of 15 amino acids. Germline CDR1 and CDR2: MNHNS and SASEGT. V was clipped by 6 bases and J by 3 bases; unmatched bases: 10. CDR3 region: CASSSGTGTSYEQYF. The CDR3 DNA follows: TGTGCCAGCAGCTCCGGGACAGGAACGAGCTACGAGCAGTACTTC.

V usage is TRBV6-2 or TRBV6-3 and J usage is TRBJ2-3; TRBD2 agrees at 10 bases. The ends lost 8 bases at V and 1 base at J; junction bases unmatched: 3. CDR1 and CDR2 from the germline V gene are MNHEY and SVGEGT. CDR3 length: 14 amino acids. CDR3 residues: CASQLAGGTDTQYF. CDR3 in DNA: TGTGCCAGCCAGCTAGCGGGAGGCACAGATACGCAGTATTTT.

This clonotype has ten or more counts. The chain uses TRBV6-1 and TRBJ1-1; 9 bases match TRBD1. The CDR3 covers 17 residues. V gave up 5 bases and J gave up 0 bases; unmatched junction bases: 10. The germline gives CDR1 MNHNS, CDR2 SASEGT. The CDR3 nucleotides read TGTGCCAGCAGTTACCTGACAGGGGGACCCCTGAACACTGAAGCTTTCTTT. Translating it yields CASSYLTGGPLNTEAFF.

The chain links TRBV6-1 to TRBJ2-6; 7 nucleotides match TRBD2. V shed 6 bases and J 8 bases; nucleotides not matched to a gene: 13. The CDR3 has 16 amino acids. Germline V CDR1 and CDR2: MNHNS, SASEGT. CDR3 sequence reads: CASRGLLGGGTNVLTF. The CDR3 DNA follows: TGTGCCAGCAGGGGTCTCCTGGGGGGAGGGACCAACGTCCTGACTTTC.

This clonotype was detected a few times. The chain is built from TRBV4-2 and TRBJ2-7, with no clear D. Germline V gene sequence: CDR1 LGHNA, CDR2 YNFKEQ. Between the trimmed V and J ends, which lost 0 bases and 0 bases, there was a span of 6 bases. The CDR3 contains 14 residues. The DNA of the CDR3 is TGTGCCAGCAGCCAAGAAGACCTCTCCTACGAGCAGTACTTC. Amino acids: CASSQEDLSYEQYF.

The table lists this clonotype with a few counts. The V call is TRBV7-9, the J call TRBJ2-7; D remains ambiguous. This CDR3 is 15 amino acids long. Germline CDR1 reads SEHNR; CDR2 reads FQNEAQ (reference sequence). V gave up 4 bases and J gave up 0 bases, with 13 bases separating them. The CDR3 bases are TGTGCCAGCAGCTCCGGGTCGGAACTCTCCTACGAGCAGTACTTC. It yields the protein CASSSGSELSYEQYF.

This chain links TRBV10-2 with TRBJ1-5, with 7 bases lining up with TRBD1. V was pared by 5 bases and J by 1 base, with 8 bases of the junction left unmatched. CDR1 and CDR2 from the germline V gene are WSHSY and SAAADI. The CDR3 extends over 16 amino acids. The CDR3 region is CASSPLTDRSNQPQHF. CDR3 nucleotides: TGCGCCAGCAGTCCACTAACGGACAGGAGCAATCAGCCCCAGCATTTT.

This chain uses TRBV5-1 with TRBJ2-2; possibly TRBD2 for D (7 bases). The CDR3 is 16 residues long. The germline V gene encodes CDR1 SGHRS and CDR2 YFSETQ. Trimming pared 4 bases from V and 0 bases from J, leaving 13 bases between. Here the CDR3 DNA reads TGCGCCAGCAGCCGGGGGGCAGGTTCGAACACCGGGGAGCTGTTTTTT. Amino acid sequence: CASSRGAGSNTGELFF.

In its sample, this clonotype was seen a few times. The J gene is TRBJ1-2, the V gene TRBV20-1; 9 bases match TRBD1. In germline, CDR1 is DFQATT, CDR2 SNEGSKA (reference sequence). V trimming: 0 bases; J trimming: 8 bases; junction bases outside the gene matches: 7. The CDR3 runs to 14 residues. The CDR3 region has the DNA TGCAGTGCTAGAGATACGCGACAGGGGGTCGGCTACACCTTC. It specifies CSARDTRQGVGYTF.

This clonotype was detected a few times. This chain joins TRBV4-1 and TRBJ2-7; D may match TRBD1 or TRBD2 (5 bases each). The germline V gene has CDR1 MGHRA and CDR2 YSYEKL. Trimming stripped 0 bases from V and 0 bases from J, with 15 bases between. The CDR3 runs to 17 residues. CDR3 loop: CASSQDRKGGGSYEQYF. CDR3 DNA: TGCGCCAGCAGCCAAGATCGCAAAGGTGGGGGCTCCTACGAGCAGTACTTC.

The J gene is TRBJ2-3, the V gene TRBV9; D might be TRBD2 (6 bases). This CDR3 is 15 amino acids long. V lost 3 bases and J 6 bases, leaving 17 bases between the germline ends. Germline V CDR1 and CDR2: SGDLS, YYNGEE. CDR3 loop: CASSAYMTSTDTQYF. The CDR3 DNA is TGTGCCAGCAGCGCCTACATGACTAGTACGGATACGCAGTATTTT.

This clonotype has a handful of counts. The V gene is TRBV7-9, the J gene TRBJ2-1, with TRBD2 identical over 9 bases. The CDR3 sequence is 14 residues long. Germline lookup yields CDR1 SEHNR and CDR2 FQNEAQ (reference sequence). CDR3 nucleotide sequence: TGTGCGGGGCAACGATTAGCGGGAGATGATGAGCAGTTCTTC. It encodes CAGQRLAGDDEQFF.

This clonotype was detected only a few times. The genes are TRBV19 and TRBJ2-3; TRBD1 or TRBD2 may be the D gene (6 bases each). This CDR3 contains 16 residues. The germline CDR1 and CDR2 sequences are LNHDA and SQIVND (reference sequence). The V end lost 5 bases, the J end lost 4 bases, and 19 bases lay between the germline ends. This chain's CDR3 is CASSAKGGPVPDTQYF. The CDR3 DNA follows: TGTGCCAGTAGTGCGAAGGGGGGCCCCGTACCAGATACGCAGTATTTT.

This chain links TRBV6-1 with TRBJ2-7; D remains ambiguous. The CDR3 runs to 13 residues. V shed 8 bases and J shed 1 base, with 12 bases lying between them. Per germline, CDR1 MNHNS and CDR2 SASEGT. CDR3 sequence: CASGKMGSYEQYF. CDR3 coding DNA: TGTGCCAGCGGGAAGATGGGTTCCTACGAGCAGTACTTC.

The V gene is TRBV20-1, the J gene TRBJ2-7, with 11 bases that match TRBD2. From germline, CDR1 is DFQATT and CDR2 SNEGSKA (reference sequence). This CDR3 is 12 amino acids long. V lost 4 bases, J lost 4 bases, and 0 bases stayed unmatched. CDR3 amino acids: CSATSGGYEQYF. The DNA for the CDR3 is TGCAGTGCTACTAGCGGGGGGTACGAGCAGTACTTC.

This clonotype was seen repeatedly, ten times or more. V is TRBV27 and J is TRBJ1-1; 12 bases fit TRBD1. V shed 5 bases and J 10 bases; nucleotides not matched to a gene: 14. The CDR3 runs to 16 residues. Germline V gene data show CDR1 as MNHEY and CDR2 as SMNVEV (reference sequence). CDR3 DNA sequence: TGTGCCAGCAGTCAAGTACCGGGACAGGGGGCTAGGGGAGCTTTCTTT. This sequence encodes CASSQVPGQGARGAFF.

This clonotype was observed many times. The CDR3: CASSRYVQKQETQYF. CDR3 DNA sequence: TGTGCCAGCAGTCGCTACGTACAGAAGCAAGAGACCCAGTACTTC. This rearrangement joins TRBV6-1 to TRBJ2-5, with no clear D. V lost 5 bases to trimming and J lost 2 bases, with 15 bases between them. The CDR3 is 15 residues long. The germline CDR1 and CDR2 sequences are MNHNS and SASEGT.

V gene TRBV28 combines with J gene TRBJ2-5; TRBD1 might be the D (6 bases). The ends were cut back, 7 bases at V and 5 bases at J, with 17 bases in the middle. The CDR3 runs 14 residues. Germline-derived CDR1 and CDR2 are MDHEN and SYDVKM. This CDR3 reads CASIPQQGGETQYF. The CDR3 DNA follows: TGTGCCAGCATCCCTCAACAGGGCGGGGAGACCCAGTACTTC.